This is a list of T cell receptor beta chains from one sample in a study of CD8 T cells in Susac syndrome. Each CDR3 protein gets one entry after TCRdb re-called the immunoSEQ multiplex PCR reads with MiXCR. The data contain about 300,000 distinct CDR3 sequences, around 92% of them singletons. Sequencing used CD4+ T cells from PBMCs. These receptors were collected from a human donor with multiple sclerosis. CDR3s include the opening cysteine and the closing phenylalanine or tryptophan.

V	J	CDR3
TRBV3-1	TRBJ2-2	CASSQNRGTGELFF
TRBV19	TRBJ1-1	CASSIADYLNTEAFF
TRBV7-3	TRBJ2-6	CASSLNSLLSGANVLTF
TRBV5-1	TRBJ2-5	CASSLGGFETQYF
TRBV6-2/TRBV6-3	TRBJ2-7	CASSYTRTGLEQYF
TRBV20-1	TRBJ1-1	CSASRDLALEAFF
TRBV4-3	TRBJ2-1	CASSQDIASGVTYNEQFF
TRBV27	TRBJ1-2	CASSLQGAGGRGGYTF
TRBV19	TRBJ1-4	CASTEYPGQGHEKLFF
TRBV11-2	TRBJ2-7	CASSDTRGTSYEQYF
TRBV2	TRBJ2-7	CASKSDGVSRTSYEQYF
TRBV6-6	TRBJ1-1	CASSTRQGTPEAFF
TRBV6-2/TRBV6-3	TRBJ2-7	CASSYSRFRSYEQYF
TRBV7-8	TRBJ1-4	CASSFPTRGQRQKLFF